This T cell receptor beta chain was found in a study of blood T cell repertoires in COVID-19. As for the study in general: Sites across the United States, Italy and Spain contributed samples from acute and convalescent COVID-19. The cDNA or gDNA used as material had been derived from T cells, B-cell-depleted T cells, or PBMCs.

Under the authors' procedure: By means of reference gene primer amplification, nucleated cell counts were estimated. TCRdb's table, derived via immunoSEQ multiplex PCR, lists solely in-frame clones and lacks some. Clone size and V and J calls were adopted from that table, with D and trimming inferred from the DNA. The sample lists around 75,000 clones, approximately 90% occurring once. Germline CDR1 reads SGHRS; CDR2 reads YFSETQ. CDR3 length: 15 residues. V was clipped by 1 base and J by 5 bases; unmatched bases: 7. The sample comprised peripheral blood. This TCR was recovered from a man aged 55-75 years with acute or convalescent COVID-19. The chain combines TRBV5-1 with TRBJ2-7; 9 bases line up with TRBD1. DNA of the CDR3: TGCGCCAGCAGCTTGAGCGACAGGGGGATAGACGAGCAGTACTTC. Translated, it gives CASSLSDRGIDEQYF.